The 24 T cell receptor beta chains below come from one sample, sequenced in a study of blood T cell repertoires in COVID-19. The protocol was immunoSEQ multiplex PCR, while the TCRdb copy is restricted to in-frame clones and leaves out a portion. The sample holds about 74,000 clones, approximately 86% seen once. The sample taken for sequencing was peripheral blood. Receptors were obtained from a woman of 80 years or more with active or convalescent COVID-19.

The count of this clone is one. The chain has TRBV4-3 and TRBJ1-2; D possibly corresponds to TRBD1 (5 bases). V lost 1 base, J lost 7 bases, and 16 bases lay in between. Looked up from germline, CDR1 is LGHNA and CDR2 is YSLEER. This CDR3 is 15 amino acids long. The CDR3 is CASSQGVAGLGGYTF. The CDR3 DNA reads TGCGCCAGCAGCCAAGGGGTGGCAGGGTTGGGTGGCTACACCTTC.

The chain links TRBV29-1 to TRBJ1-2; TRBD1 is a possible D gene (6 bases). The CDR3 covers 14 residues. The germline CDR1 and CDR2 sequences are SQVTM and ANQGSEA. V was clipped by 0 bases and J by 6 bases, with 14 bases between them. The CDR3 coding sequence is TGCAGCGTTGAAGAAGTTCCAGGGGTCGATGGCTACACCTTC. It is translated as CSVEEVPGVDGYTF.

The CDR3 nucleotides are TGTGCCAGCAGCTTAGAGTCCAGGCGCTTTGGTTCACCCCTCCACTTT. It encodes CASSLESRRFGSPLHF. This chain uses TRBV11-3 with TRBJ1-6, with D hard to call. The germline V and J ends were trimmed by 0 bases and 9 bases, with 15 bases remaining between them. CDR1 is SGHNT, CDR2 YENEEA, per germline. The CDR3 loop spans 16 amino acids.

By share, this clone counts as medium-sized. This rearrangement joins TRBV6-2 or TRBV6-3 to TRBJ2-7; TRBD2 agrees at 7 bases. From germline, CDR1 is MNHEY and CDR2 SVGEGT. The CDR3 spans 18 residues. V shed 0 bases, J shed 2 bases, and the junction held 13 bases outside the gene matches. Here the CDR3 reads CASSYSTFPGRGAYEQYF. CDR3 DNA sequence: TGTGCCAGCAGTTACTCGACCTTCCCGGGCCGGGGGGCCTACGAGCAGTACTTC.

CDR3 protein: CASSESVATNEKLFF. The CDR3 coding sequence is TGTGCCAGCAGTGAATCAGTCGCAACTAATGAAAAACTGTTTTTT. This rearrangement joins TRBV25-1 to TRBJ1-4, with D hard to call. Germline V gene lookup returns CDR1 MGHDK and CDR2 SYGVNS. V was pared by 1 base and J by 0 bases, with 6 bases between. The CDR3 covers 15 residues.

This rearrangement joins TRBV2 to TRBJ2-2; 7 bases are shared with TRBD1. The ends lost 8 bases at V and 6 bases at J; junction bases unmatched: 6. The CDR3 is 13 residues long. Germline V gene sequence: CDR1 SNHLY, CDR2 FYNNEI. CDR3 amino acids: CASGRQGSGELFF. DNA of the CDR3: TGTGCCAGCGGACGACAGGGTTCCGGGGAGCTGTTTTTT.

This rearrangement joins TRBV9 to TRBJ2-7, with a weak D call TRBD2 (7 bases). CDR1 SGDLS and CDR2 YYNGEE come from the germline V gene. V shed 0 bases and J shed 2 bases, with 15 bases lying between them. The CDR3 consists of 16 residues. This CDR3 reads CASSVGGGRAAYEQYF. The CDR3 DNA reads TGTGCCAGCAGCGTAGGAGGGGGGAGGGCTGCCTACGAGCAGTACTTC.

V usage is TRBV7-8 and J usage is TRBJ2-2; 7 bases line up with TRBD1. Per the germline V gene, CDR1 is SGHVS and CDR2 is FQNEAQ. This CDR3 contains 15 residues. Losses at the gene ends were 3 bases for V and 2 bases for J; bases not matched to a gene: 3. CDR3 residues: CASSFGTANTGELFF. CDR3 bases: TGTGCCAGCAGCTTCGGGACAGCAAACACCGGGGAGCTGTTTTTT. The full variable domain, rest sourced from reference TRBV7-8 and TRBJ2-2, is GAGVSQSPRYKVAKRGQDVALRCDPISGHVSLFWYQQALGQGPEFLTYFQNEAQLDKSGLPSDRFFAERPEGSVSTLKIQRTQQEDSAVYLCASSFGTANTGELFFGEGSRLTVL.

The V gene is TRBV5-1, the J gene TRBJ1-5; no firm D call. The CDR3 sequence is 16 residues long. V lost 0 bases and J 2 bases, leaving 12 bases between the germline ends. The germline V gene encodes CDR1 SGHRS and CDR2 YFSETQ. CDR3 residues: CASSLGGPGGNQPQHF. Written as DNA, the CDR3 is TGCGCCAGCAGCTTGGGAGGCCCGGGAGGCAATCAGCCCCAGCATTTT.

This rearrangement joins TRBV11-3 to TRBJ2-7, with TRBD1 matching over 11 bases. This CDR3 is 14 amino acids long. The trim removed 6 bases at V and 3 bases at J, leaving 4 bases unmatched. Germline loops: CDR1 SGHNT, CDR2 YENEEA. CDR3 sequence: CASSRGTGGYEQYF. The CDR3 DNA follows: TGTGCCAGCAGTCGCGGGACAGGGGGCTACGAGCAGTACTTC. Filled out from reference TRBV11-3 and TRBJ2-7, the complete variable domain reads EAGVVQSPRYKIIEKKQPVAFWCNPISGHNTLYWYLQNLGQGPELLIRYENEEAVDDSQLPKDRFSAERLKGVDSTLKIQPAELGDSAVYLCASSRGTGGYEQYFGPGTRLTVT.

V and J are TRBV18 and TRBJ2-5, with D maybe TRBD2 (5 bases). The CDR3 spans 12 residues. Trimming took off 2 bases at V and 10 bases at J, with 11 bases between the two ends. The V gene's germline CDR1 is KGHSH and CDR2 LQKENI. The CDR3 region is CASSPGPRDQYF. The DNA of the CDR3 is TGTGCCAGCTCACCAGGACCCCGGGACCAGTACTTC.

V gene TRBV11-2 combines with J gene TRBJ2-5; 7 nucleotides line up with TRBD1. J was trimmed by 5 bases and V by 4 bases; bases with no gene match: 7. The CDR3 contains 14 residues. Germline values: CDR1 SGHAT, CDR2 FQNNGV. The CDR3 DNA is TGTGCCAGCAGCTCATCGACAGGGACGGAGACCCAGTACTTC. Its translation is CASSSSTGTETQYF.

The rearrangement links TRBV7-9 to TRBJ2-2; TRBD2 aligns across 7 bases. Germline CDR1 SEHNR, CDR2 FQNEAQ (reference sequence). The CDR3 is 15 amino acids. Trimming cost V 2 bases and J 8 bases; bases outside gene matches: 8. CDR3 protein: CASSLSAAGMGELFF. CDR3 bases: TGTGCCAGCAGCTTAAGCGCAGCGGGGATGGGGGAGCTGTTTTTT.

The CDR3 region has the DNA TGTGCCAGCAGTTCTCATAGCGGGAGTGGCACCGGGGAGCTGTTTTTT. Its protein product is CASSSHSGSGTGELFF. This chain joins TRBV6-6 and TRBJ2-2; 9 nucleotides match TRBD2. V was pared by 4 bases and J by 4 bases, with 7 bases of the junction left unmatched. Germline V gene data show CDR1 as MNHNY and CDR2 as SVGAGI (reference sequence). This CDR3 spans 16 amino acids.

The V and J genes are TRBV25-1 and TRBJ2-7; TRBD1 agrees at 8 bases. Germline loops: CDR1 MGHDK, CDR2 SYGVNS. The CDR3 has 14 residues. V was clipped by 4 bases and J by 4 bases; unmatched bases: 6. The CDR3 is CASSATGGKYEQYF. The CDR3 DNA is TGTGCCAGCAGTGCCACAGGGGGTAAGTACGAGCAGTACTTC.

V is TRBV6-5 and J is TRBJ1-2, with 9 nucleotides matching TRBD1. Germline V gives CDR1 MNHEY, CDR2 SVGAGI. The ends lost 6 bases at V and 4 bases at J; junction bases unmatched: 6. There are 14 residues in the CDR3. The CDR3: CASRGTGQSYGYTF. The CDR3, as DNA: TGTGCCAGCAGGGGGACAGGGCAGAGCTATGGCTACACCTTC.

The V and J genes are TRBV5-1 and TRBJ1-2; perhaps TRBD1 as D (5 bases). CDR3 length: 16 amino acids. The germline V and J ends were trimmed by 0 bases and 0 bases, with 12 bases remaining between them. Germline CDR1 and CDR2: SGHRS and YFSETQ. CDR3 DNA: TGCGCCAGCAGCTTGGGGCCAACAGGCCCTAACTATGGCTACACCTTC. Protein product: CASSLGPTGPNYGYTF.

The rearrangement links TRBV15 to TRBJ1-2; TRBD1 aligns across 7 bases. The CDR3 runs to 13 residues. Germline CDR1 and CDR2: LNHNV and YYDKDF (reference sequence). V dropped 4 bases and J dropped 4; count of bases not matched to a gene: 3. CDR3 amino acids: CATSMGQLYGYTF. CDR3 sequence (DNA): TGTGCCACCAGCATGGGACAGCTCTATGGCTACACCTTC.

This rearrangement joins TRBV5-5 to TRBJ2-5; maybe TRBD2 (7 bases). The CDR3 sequence is 15 residues long. Trimming left V 4 bases short and J 4 bases short, with 17 bases between. The germline CDR1 and CDR2 sequences are SGHKS and YYEKEE (reference sequence). In DNA form, the CDR3 reads TGTGCCAGCAGCGCGCTACAGGGAGGGACAGAGACCCAGTACTTC. It yields the protein CASSALQGGTETQYF. Combining the CDR3 with reference TRBV5-5 and TRBJ2-5 gives the whole variable domain DAGVTQSPTHLIKTRGQQVTLRCSPISGHKSVSWYQQVLGQGPQFIFQYYEKEERGRGNFPDRFSARQFPNYSSELNVNALLLGDSALYLCASSALQGGTETQYFGPGTRLLVL.

The chain uses TRBV3-1 (or the pseudogene TRBV3-2) and TRBJ2-3, with a tentative D call TRBD1 (6 bases). This CDR3 comprises 14 residues. CDR1 LGHDT and CDR2 YNNKEL come from the germline V gene (reference sequence). Trimming removed 1 base from V and 6 bases from J, with 11 bases in between. The CDR3 spells CASSQGQVRDTQYF. CDR3 nucleotide sequence: TGTGCCAGCAGCCAAGGACAGGTGAGGGATACGCAGTATTTT.

This chain links TRBV29-1 with TRBJ2-7; 13 bases are a match to TRBD2. J was trimmed by 4 bases and V by 1 base; bases with no gene match: 7. The length of the CDR3 is 16 residues. Germline-derived CDR1 and CDR2 are SQVTM and ANQGSEA. In nucleotides, the CDR3 is TGCAGCGTTGAAGGGGGGACTAGCGGGACCTCGTACGAGCAGTACTTC. The encoded protein is CSVEGGTSGTSYEQYF.

The chain is built from TRBV7-7 and TRBJ2-1; 7 nucleotides align to TRBD2. The CDR3 is 18 residues long. V was pared by 0 bases and J by 5 bases, with 13 bases of the junction left unmatched. CDR1 and CDR2 (germline): SSHAT, FNYEAQ (reference sequence). The CDR3 region is CASSLALPSGGFNNEQFF. Here the CDR3 DNA reads TGTGCCAGCAGCTTAGCCCTCCCTTCCGGGGGGTTCAACAATGAGCAGTTCTTC.

The J gene is TRBJ2-7, the V gene TRBV5-1, with TRBD2 matching over 7 bases. J lost 2 bases, V lost 3 bases, and 5 bases had no gene match. CDR1 is SGHRS, CDR2 YFSETQ, per germline. There are 14 residues in the CDR3. The DNA of the CDR3 is TGCGCCAGCAGCTGGGGGACTAACACCTACGAGCAGTACTTC. Its translation is CASSWGTNTYEQYF.

The chain recombines TRBV7-2 with TRBJ1-1; D possibly corresponds to TRBD1 (6 bases). Germline-derived CDR1 and CDR2 are SGHTA and FQGNSA. Deletions cut 4 bases from V and 0 bases from J, with 12 bases between. The CDR3 sequence is 15 residues long. CDR3 sequence (DNA): TGTGCCAGCAGCTCACAGACAGGTGTGAACACTGAAGCTTTCTTT. This translates into CASSSQTGVNTEAFF.